This T cell receptor beta chain comes out of a study of blood T cells in healthy people across ages (dated by TCRdb to between 2014 and 2016). With regard to the full study: In model experiments, template switching captured roughly one uniquely barcoded TCR beta cDNA molecule for every two T cells. The study measured age-related changes in TCR beta repertoire diversity using deep sequencing normalized with unique cDNA molecular identifiers. Four age groups were formed from the donors: young (average roughly 16 years), middle-aged (approximately 40), aged (62) and long-lived (approximately 78). Donors of different ages were randomly distributed across sequencing lanes to avoid experimental bias. The study analyzed two additional independent replicas of 1 million unique cDNA reads from the same blood draw for two donors, one aged 18 to 30 and one aged 80 or older. Overall study results and their limits: Total diversity estimates from one million sequenced T cells were considered lower bounds and underestimates. Compared with the aged group, the long-lived group had more naive CD4+ T cells, fewer expanded clones and increased TCR diversity, a pattern suggesting age selection. Observed TCR beta diversity correlated strongly with the percentage of naive T cells measured by flow cytometry. As age increased, observed TCR beta diversity per million T cells dropped in a roughly linear way, and a significant reduction was already evident by age about 36. The CMV infection status of donors was not known, potentially confounding age-related changes in expanded clonotypes. Since profiling was done on bulk unsorted PBMCs, naive and antigen-experienced compartments could not be conclusively compared.

On this clonotype itself: This clone's antigen is unknown. A much larger clone differs from this one at a single base, so this may be a read error.

The junction carries 13 bases between V and J, which are trimmed by 8 bases and 2 bases respectively. CDR1 and CDR2 are drawn from the germline V gene (reference sequence): MNHEY, SMNVEV. The CDR3 has 13 amino acids, counting the end cysteine and phenylalanine. Only the CDR3 DNA is retained, 39 bases long and in frame from the first base. The library was generated by 5' RACE. Instrument on record: Illumina HiSeq 2500. A second about 7 to 12 cycle PCR used a sample-barcoded 5' primer and a J-beta primer mix. A unique molecular identifier was introduced onto each TCR beta cDNA molecule by a template-switch 5' adaptor carrying 12 random nucleotides. Each sample yielded at least 3 million CDR3-containing paired-end reads. The Mint cDNA synthesis kit, primed by a TRBC-specific oligonucleotide, was used to synthesize first-strand cDNA from all RNA. All cDNA was treated with uracil-DNA glycosylase and then went through a first 18-cycle PCR with the universal primers M1SS and BC2_uni_R. Concerning the study's data processing: For normalization, 1 million high-quality reads were randomly selected from each sample, with every read carrying a distinct molecular identifier. Instead of being binned into consensus sequences, reads with shared molecular identifiers were discarded. MiTCR, with a Q25 quality threshold and the strictest error-elimination algorithm, was used for CDR3 identification, clonotype clustering and error correction. A nonparametric unseen species model using Euler transformation provided a lower-bound estimate of total TCR beta diversity. The public reads were reanalyzed by TCRdb: fastp trimming at Q25, MiXCR alignment, in-frame beta chains only. Every CDR3 protein is listed once, alongside the most common genes and DNA of its rows. In this record, the V and J calls reflect TCRdb's handling and not the investigators' own analysis. This sample holds roughly 700,000 distinct CDR3 sequences; roughly 32% were observed only once. About 16% of the sample lies in the top ten.

Donors were around 37 systemically healthy Caucasian individuals from Russia aged roughly 6 to 90 years. Around 9.7 milliliters of peripheral blood were collected from each donor into EDTA-treated Vacutainer tubes. Ficoll-Paque density-gradient centrifugation was used to isolate PBMCs, with at least 7 million per sample. Trizol reagent was used to extract total RNA from PBMCs, with at least 5 micrograms per sample. Naive CD45RAhigh/CD27high T cell percentages were measured by flow cytometry on a PBMC aliquot from every donor. This sequence originates from a woman at least 80 years old in good health. Donor details come from another sample of the same person, matched by shared clones. The sequencing sample was made of blood. This sequence uses TRBV27 and TRBJ2-7, with the D gene not confidently named. The CDR3 corresponds to CASPIFPTYEQYF. In nucleotide form, the sequence is TGTGCCAGCCCCATCTTCCCTACCTACGAGCAGTACTTC.